This T cell receptor beta chain was observed in a study of blood T cell repertoires in COVID-19. Study-level background: The samples span acute and convalescent COVID-19 from the United States, Italy and Spain.

Germline loops: CDR1 MGHRA, CDR2 YSYEKL. V lost 3 bases, J lost 2 bases, and 5 bases stayed unmatched. This CDR3 has 16 amino acids. Membership in each cohort depended on participant-reported clinical history. Cohort 3 donors were reported recovered after two negative PCRs, clearance, or symptom resolution. Per the original methods: How many nucleated cells were present was estimated from reference gene primer amplification. TCRdb's copy holds only in-frame clones and misses some; the assay was immunoSEQ multiplex PCR. That table supplies the V and J calls and clone size; D and trimming were determined from the DNA. The data contain about 310,000 clones, roughly 89% of them singletons.

This sequence originates from a man between 60 and 75 years old who had recovered from COVID-19. Material for sequencing was PBMCs or T cells enriched from blood (not recorded which). The J gene is TRBJ2-5, the V gene TRBV4-1, with 11 bases fitting TRBD1. Written as DNA, the CDR3 is TGCGCCAGCAGCCAGGGGACAGGGGGGGGGCAAGAGACCCAGTACTTC. This sequence encodes CASSQGTGGGQETQYF.